One and the same sample provided the 27 T cell receptor beta chains below, sequenced in a study of shared clonotypes between healthy human individuals. TCRdb's table, derived via immunoSEQ multiplex PCR, lists solely in-frame clones and lacks some. The sample lists hundreds of thousands of clones, approximately 73% occurring once. Sample: memory CD4+ T cells sorted from blood. Subset meaning: CD45RA-negative fraction. The receptors stem from a woman in her 30s in good health.

The sample holds one count of this clone. The V gene is TRBV14, the J gene TRBJ2-6; 7 bases align to TRBD1. Germline loops: CDR1 SGHDN, CDR2 FVKESK. The CDR3 length is 18 residues. The trim removed 2 bases at V and 0 bases at J, leaving 7 bases unmatched. The CDR3 DNA sequence: TGTGCCAGCAGCCAATCGATGCAGGGGGTCTCTGGGGCCAACGTCCTGACTTTC. This codes for CASSQSMQGVSGANVLTF.

V gene TRBV6-6 combines with J gene TRBJ1-3; a weak D match, TRBD1 (6 bases). The germline V and J ends were trimmed by 0 bases and 0 bases, with 9 bases remaining between them. CDR3 size: 16 residues. CDR1 and CDR2 (germline): MNHNY, SVGAGI (reference sequence). The CDR3 loop is CASSYSTGSSGNTIYF. CDR3 DNA sequence: TGTGCCAGCAGTTACTCGACAGGATCCTCTGGAAACACCATATATTTT.

In its sample, this clone was seen a few times. The CDR3 region has the DNA TGTGCCAGCAGCCAGACAGAGATGAACACTGAAGCTTTCTTT. It encodes CASSQTEMNTEAFF. The chain couples TRBV7-8 to TRBJ1-1; possibly TRBD1 for D (5 bases). V shed 5 bases and J shed 0 bases, with 10 bases lying between them. Germline assignment: CDR1 SGHVS and CDR2 FQNEAQ. The CDR3 runs to 14 residues.

This clone was recorded once. In DNA form, the CDR3 reads TGCGCCAGCAGCCTAACGACAGGGTTGGTGGCTAATGAAAAACTGTTTTTT. Residues: CASSLTTGLVANEKLFF. The chain links TRBV4-1 to TRBJ1-4; 7 bases fit TRBD1. CDR1 MGHRA and CDR2 YSYEKL come from the germline V gene. V shed 4 bases and J 3 bases; nucleotides not matched to a gene: 11. The CDR3 consists of 17 residues.

The J gene is TRBJ2-3, the V gene TRBV6-5, with 7 bases aligning to TRBD2. Germline values: CDR1 MNHEY, CDR2 SVGAGI. Trimming cost V 6 bases and J 2 bases; bases outside gene matches: 5. The CDR3 length is 14 residues. This CDR3 is CASRRGLTTDTQYF. Here the CDR3 DNA reads TGTGCCAGCAGGAGGGGACTAACCACAGATACGCAGTATTTT.

V usage is TRBV6-6 and J usage is TRBJ1-5; 8 nucleotides match TRBD1. The length of the CDR3 is 15 residues. The V gene end was trimmed by 0 bases and the J gene end by 7 bases; junction bases not matched to a gene: 5. The germline gives CDR1 MNHNY, CDR2 SVGAGI (reference sequence). This chain's CDR3 is CASSYSGQGGQPQHF. The DNA of the CDR3 is TGTGCCAGCAGTTACTCAGGACAGGGCGGCCAGCCCCAGCATTTT.

V and J are TRBV5-1 and TRBJ2-7; D not certain. The CDR3 is 12 amino acids. The V and J ends lost 2 bases and 4 bases respectively, with 7 bases between them. CDR1 and CDR2 (germline): SGHRS, YFSETQ. DNA for the CDR3: TGCGCCAGCAGCTTCGGAGAATACGAGCAGTACTTC. This translates into CASSFGEYEQYF.

The chain recombines TRBV5-4 with TRBJ2-1; 9 bases map to TRBD1. V was clipped by 4 bases and J by 5 bases; unmatched bases: 7. The CDR3 has 15 amino acids. Germline values: CDR1 SGHNT, CDR2 YYREEE (reference sequence). The CDR3 region is CASSVGGQGNNEQFF. CDR3 DNA sequence: TGTGCCAGCAGCGTGGGGGGACAGGGAAACAATGAGCAGTTCTTC.

This clone was seen repeatedly, ten times or more. The rearrangement links TRBV7-2 to TRBJ1-2; no clear D. V lost 6 bases and J 6 bases, leaving 23 bases between the germline ends. The CDR3 length is 16 residues. The germline gives CDR1 SGHTA, CDR2 FQGNSA. CDR3 DNA sequence: TGTGCCAGCAGTTCCCCGGCAAAGGTCCGGAATAATGGCTACACCTTC. Protein sequence: CASSSPAKVRNNGYTF.

The chain couples TRBV7-3 to TRBJ1-4, with a possible D match to TRBD1 (5 bases). This CDR3 has 14 amino acids. V lost 5 bases to trimming and J lost 4 bases, with 11 bases between them. Germline CDR1 reads SGHTA; CDR2 reads FQGTGA. The CDR3 DNA reads as TGTGCCAGCAGCCCCGGGGCAGATAATGAAAAACTGTTTTTT. Its translation is CASSPGADNEKLFF.

The chain recombines TRBV28 with TRBJ2-4, with D possibly TRBD2 on 6 matching bases. This CDR3 has 16 amino acids. The V end lost 3 bases, the J end lost 1 base, and 13 bases lay between the germline ends. CDR1 and CDR2 (germline): MDHEN, SYDVKM. The CDR3 spells CASSLGGSSAKNIQYF. CDR3 DNA: TGTGCCAGCAGTTTGGGAGGATCTAGTGCCAAAAACATTCAGTACTTC.

The V gene is TRBV2, the J gene TRBJ2-7, with 10 bases identical to TRBD2. Unmatched junction bases numbered 8, after V lost 3 bases and J lost 0 bases. Germline lookup yields CDR1 SNHLY and CDR2 FYNNEI. The CDR3 spans 17 residues. CDR3: CASSDSPAGGRSYEQYF. CDR3 in DNA: TGTGCCAGCAGTGACAGTCCAGCGGGAGGGCGCTCCTACGAGCAGTACTTC. The whole variable domain, remainder taken from reference TRBV2 and TRBJ2-7, is EPEVTQTPSHQVTQMGQEVILRCVPISNHLYFYWYRQILGQKVEFLVSFYNNEISEKSEIFDDQFSVERPDGSNFTLKIRSTKLEDSAMYFCASSDSPAGGRSYEQYFGPGTRLTVT.

This rearrangement joins TRBV5-1 to TRBJ2-5; possibly TRBD2 for D (5 bases). V lost 6 bases and J 5 bases, leaving 14 bases between the germline ends. This CDR3 is built from 13 residues. CDR1 is SGHRS, CDR2 YFSETQ, per germline. This CDR3 is CASTGSPGETQYF. In DNA, the CDR3 is TGCGCCAGCACGGGCTCCCCGGGGGAGACCCAGTACTTC.

This clone was picked up one time. A read error may account for a junction end that differs from germline. The chain combines TRBV4-1 with TRBJ2-1; 8 nucleotides match TRBD1. This CDR3 comprises 15 residues. From germline, CDR1 is MGHRA and CDR2 YSYEKL. CDR3 sequence (DNA): TGCGCCAGCAACCAAGGACAGGGTAGGCGCAATGAGCAGTTCTTC. Translation: CASNQGQGRRNEQFF.

This clone was seen more than once but under ten times. V and J are TRBV11-2 and TRBJ2-7; D is unclear. V was cut by 2 bases and J by 2 bases, with 13 bases left in between. The CDR3 extends over 15 amino acids. Per germline, CDR1 SGHAT and CDR2 FQNNGV. The CDR3 spells CASSLSGQSPYEQYF. Here the CDR3 DNA reads TGTGCCAGCAGCTTATCTGGGCAATCTCCCTACGAGCAGTACTTC.

The chain employs TRBV7-8 and TRBJ2-1; 8 bases align to TRBD2. The germline gives CDR1 SGHVS, CDR2 FQNEAQ. CDR3 length equals 15 residues. V dropped 6 bases and J dropped 2; count of bases not matched to a gene: 6. DNA of the CDR3: TGTGCCAGCAGTCCGAGCGGGAGAACCTACAATGAGCAGTTCTTC. Protein product: CASSPSGRTYNEQFF.

The chain couples TRBV6-5 to TRBJ1-4, with D uncertain. Germline V gene sequence: CDR1 MNHEY, CDR2 SVGAGI. The V end was cut by 8 bases, the J end by 1 base, with 14 bases between. The CDR3 spans 15 residues. The CDR3 bases are TGTGCCAGCGCGGGGATGGGGTTAACTAATGAAAAACTGTTTTTT. Encoded protein: CASAGMGLTNEKLFF.

The chain has TRBV5-6 and TRBJ2-3, with D perhaps being TRBD1 or TRBD2 (5 bases each). CDR3 length: 14 amino acids. V was shortened by 5 bases and J by 1 base, with 11 bases between the two germline ends. CDR1 and CDR2 from the germline V gene are SGHDT and YYEEEE. CDR3 sequence reads: CASSTGTRTDTQYF. The CDR3 bases are TGTGCCAGCAGTACCGGGACCCGCACAGATACGCAGTATTTT.

This chain links TRBV19 with TRBJ1-5, with D tentatively TRBD1 (6 bases). The CDR3 sequence is 17 residues long. Germline values: CDR1 LNHDA, CDR2 SQIVND (reference sequence). The V gene lost 5 bases and the J gene lost 7 bases, with 24 bases spanning the gap. Written as DNA, the CDR3 is TGTGCCAGTAGTCTCGGAGGTTCATACAGGGTGGCCCAGCCCCAGCATTTT. Protein: CASSLGGSYRVAQPQHF.

The V gene is TRBV19, the J gene TRBJ1-5; unclear D gene. The CDR3 runs 15 residues. Trimming shortened V by 9 bases and J by 0 bases, and 15 bases separated the two germline ends. Per the germline V gene, CDR1 is LNHDA and CDR2 is SQIVND (reference sequence). CDR3 sequence reads: CASKTITISNQPQHF. For the CDR3, the DNA is TGTGCCAGCAAGACTATCACGATTAGCAATCAGCCCCAGCATTTT.

The rearrangement links TRBV5-1 to TRBJ2-3; 7 bases agree with TRBD2. Germline assignment: CDR1 SGHRS and CDR2 YFSETQ. J gave up 4 bases and V 1 base, and 15 bases lay outside the gene matches. The CDR3 is made up of 18 amino acids. The CDR3 bases are TGCGCCAGCAGCTTGTGGGCTAGCGGATCCCCCCGGGCAGATACGCAGTATTTT. It yields the protein CASSLWASGSPRADTQYF. The variable domain in full, with the rest retrieved from reference TRBV5-1 and TRBJ2-3, is KAGVTQTPRYLIKTRGQQVTLSCSPISGHRSVSWYQQTPGQGLQFLFEYFSETQRNKGNFPGRFSGRQFSNSRSEMNVSTLELGDSALYLCASSLWASGSPRADTQYFGPGTRLTVL.

This CDR3 reads CATSKEGGRTGNTIYF. CDR3 coding DNA: TGTGCCACCAGCAAGGAGGGGGGGCGTACTGGAAACACCATATATTTT. This rearrangement joins TRBV15 to TRBJ1-3; a possible D gene is TRBD1 (6 bases). The length of the CDR3 is 16 residues. Trimming shortened V by 4 bases and J by 2 bases, and 15 bases separated the two germline ends. Germline V gives CDR1 LNHNV, CDR2 YYDKDF (reference sequence).

This chain links TRBV6-5 with TRBJ2-3, with TRBD2 as a possible D gene (5 bases). The CDR3 runs 14 residues. V gave up 7 bases and J gave up 2 bases, with 13 bases separating them. Germline V gene sequence: CDR1 MNHEY, CDR2 SVGAGI. For the CDR3, the DNA is TGTGCCAGCACCAAAGGACTCAACACAGATACGCAGTATTTT. Protein sequence: CASTKGLNTDTQYF.

This chain joins TRBV2 and TRBJ2-1; TRBD1 might be the D (6 bases). Trimming removed 5 bases from V and 5 bases from J, with 13 bases in between. In germline, CDR1 is SNHLY, CDR2 FYNNEI. CDR3 length: 14 residues. The CDR3 here is CASSWTESNNEQFF. The CDR3 DNA reads as TGTGCCAGCAGTTGGACAGAATCCAACAATGAGCAGTTCTTC.

The chain joins TRBV4-2 to TRBJ1-1; unclear D gene. Germline CDR1 reads LGHNA; CDR2 reads YNFKEQ. The V end lost 6 bases, the J end lost 2 bases, and 13 bases lay between the germline ends. There are 14 residues in the CDR3. CDR3 sequence (DNA): TGTGCCAGCAGTTACACGGCAGATAACACTGAAGCTTTCTTT. It yields the protein CASSYTADNTEAFF.

CDR3 coding DNA: TGCGCCAGCAGGGATACCAAGGGGCAGGGCAATCAGCCCCAGCATTTT. Its protein is CASRDTKGQGNQPQHF. V is TRBV10-2 and J is TRBJ1-5; a possible D gene is TRBD1 (5 bases). V was trimmed by 6 bases and J by 2 bases, leaving 17 bases between them. The CDR3 contains 16 residues. Germline V gene sequence: CDR1 WSHSY, CDR2 SAAADI.

In its sample, this clone was seen once. This chain links TRBV11-2 with TRBJ2-7, with D perhaps matching TRBD1 or TRBD2 (5 bases each). Germline CDR1 is SGHAT and CDR2 is FQNNGV. The CDR3 sequence is 17 residues long. Trimming took off 4 bases at V and 0 bases at J, with 19 bases between the two ends. DNA for the CDR3: TGTGCCAGCAGCTCAAGGTCGCGAGGGGTTGTCTCCTACGAGCAGTACTTC. It yields the protein CASSSRSRGVVSYEQYF.